This TCR beta chain was obtained from a study of shared clonotypes between healthy human individuals. Whole-study results and caveats: Limited genetic and exposure-history diversity came from having few donors.

The donor cohort consisted entirely of Caucasian adults residing in Nashville, Tennessee. The study separated CD4+ cells into CD45RA+ naive and CD45RA-negative memory subsets. In the source study's methods: Junction-only immunoSEQ data arrived without quality scores, meaning filtering differed. Assay used: immunoSEQ multiplex PCR; TCRdb lists only in-frame clones, some missing. The V and J calls and clone size come from that table; D and trimming were worked out from the DNA. The sample has approximately 1,500,000 clones; 95% to 97% are singletons. About this clone: No antigen is known for it.

Germline V lookup: CDR1 SGDLS, CDR2 YYNGEE. The V and J ends lost 3 bases and 5 bases respectively, with 15 bases between them. The CDR3 contains 15 residues. The chain combines TRBV9 with TRBJ1-5, with a possible D match to TRBD1 (6 bases). The clonotype comes from a man aged 30-40 years in good health. The sample taken for sequencing was naive CD4+ T cells sorted from blood. Subset denoted: CD45RA+ positively selected. CDR3 protein: CASSGLRDTDQPQHF. The CDR3 nucleotides read TGTGCCAGCAGCGGACTTCGGGACACTGATCAGCCCCAGCATTTT.